These 28 T cell receptor beta chains were sequenced from one sample in a study of T cell changes during pregnancy in multiple sclerosis. Generated by immunoSEQ multiplex PCR, the TCRdb table keeps only in-frame clones and is missing some. The sample carries about 92,000 clones, roughly nine tenths recorded once. This material consisted of peripheral blood, taken in the first trimester of pregnancy. These receptors all come from a female donor with multiple sclerosis, enrolled in a pregnancy study.

This sequence joins TRBV11-2 and TRBJ1-2; TRBD1 is a possible D gene (5 bases). Between the trimmed V and J ends, which lost 2 bases and 4 bases, there was a span of 14 bases. The CDR3 totals 15 residues. Germline CDR1 reads SGHAT; CDR2 reads FQNNGV. DNA for the CDR3: TGTGCCAGCAGCTTAATCCCCGGGGGGAGCTATGGCTACACCTTC. This encodes CASSLIPGGSYGYTF.

The chain has TRBV11-2 and TRBJ1-4, with D unresolved. Trimming cost V 3 bases and J 7 bases, with 15 bases left between them. From germline, CDR1 is SGHAT and CDR2 FQNNGV. The CDR3 has 15 amino acids. The DNA for the CDR3 is TGTGCCAGCAGCTTGAGCTCTGCCGTTGGTGAAAAACTGTTTTTT. It encodes CASSLSSAVGEKLFF.

This clone came up once. The CDR3 here is CASSFRKGRAFF. The DNA for the CDR3 is TGTGCCAGCAGTTTCCGCAAGGGGAGGGCTTTCTTT. This chain uses TRBV27 with TRBJ1-1, with D possibly being TRBD1 (5 bases). CDR3 length: 12 amino acids. V was shortened by 3 bases and J by 11 bases, with 13 bases between the two germline ends. Per the germline V gene, CDR1 is MNHEY and CDR2 is SMNVEV (reference sequence).

This clone was picked up a small number of times. This rearrangement joins TRBV6-1 to TRBJ1-1; 8 nucleotides line up with TRBD1. Germline V gene data show CDR1 as MNHNS and CDR2 as SASEGT. The CDR3 extends over 14 amino acids. V was clipped by 6 bases and J by 1 base; unmatched bases: 4. The CDR3: CASRGTGPNTEAFF. As DNA, the CDR3 is TGTGCCAGCAGGGGGACAGGACCGAACACTGAAGCTTTCTTT.

The chain couples TRBV19 to TRBJ1-1, with 9 bases lining up with TRBD1. The CDR3 spans 17 residues. With 4 bases clipped from V and 1 base from J, the junction kept 10 bases outside the gene matches. Germline lookup yields CDR1 LNHDA and CDR2 SQIVND (reference sequence). CDR3 amino acids: CASSSSRTGATNTEAFF. CDR3 bases: TGTGCCAGTAGTAGTTCCCGGACAGGGGCCACGAACACTGAAGCTTTCTTT.

This chain links TRBV2 with TRBJ2-7; 9 nucleotides line up with TRBD2. The trim removed 6 bases at V and 5 bases at J, leaving 8 bases unmatched. This CDR3 comprises 14 residues. Germline values: CDR1 SNHLY, CDR2 FYNNEI. The CDR3 DNA reads as TGTGCCAGCAGGTCTAGCGGGGCGGGCGACGAGCAGTACTTC. Amino acid sequence: CASRSSGAGDEQYF.

This clone was seen a single time. This sequence joins TRBV5-1 and TRBJ2-1, with TRBD1 matching over 7 bases. Germline CDR1 reads SGHRS; CDR2 reads YFSETQ. The CDR3 consists of 17 residues. J lost 5 bases, V lost 2 bases, and 13 bases had no gene match. The CDR3 nucleotides are TGCGCCAGCAGCTTTTATTCGGGACAGTCACCGAACAATGAGCAGTTCTTC. Translated: CASSFYSGQSPNNEQFF.

This chain connects TRBV19 to TRBJ2-5; 10 bases align to TRBD2. With V trimmed by 6 bases and J by 4 bases, 5 bases remained unmatched. Germline loops: CDR1 LNHDA, CDR2 SQIVND (reference sequence). CDR3 length: 14 amino acids. The CDR3 loop is CASSLAGDSETQYF. The CDR3 DNA reads TGTGCCAGTAGCCTAGCGGGAGATTCAGAGACCCAGTACTTC.

The rearrangement uses TRBV9 and TRBJ2-1, with 8 bases that match TRBD1. CDR3 size: 16 residues. Germline assignment: CDR1 SGDLS and CDR2 YYNGEE. After removal of 0 bases from V and 3 bases from J, the junction contained 5 bases not matched to a gene. The CDR3, as DNA: TGTGCCAGCAGCGTAGACATCAGGGGGCTCTACAATGAGCAGTTCTTC. This sequence encodes CASSVDIRGLYNEQFF.

CDR3 DNA: TGCGCCAGCAGCCAACCTGACAGGGCAACTGAAGCTTTCTTT. It yields the protein CASSQPDRATEAFF. The chain employs TRBV4-1 and TRBJ1-1; 7 nucleotides match TRBD1. V shed 2 bases and J 5 bases; nucleotides not matched to a gene: 5. Germline CDR1 is MGHRA and CDR2 is YSYEKL. This CDR3 spans 14 amino acids.

This chain joins TRBV5-4 and TRBJ1-2; 8 bases align to TRBD1. CDR1 is SGHNT, CDR2 YYREEE, per germline (reference sequence). The CDR3 covers 13 residues. J lost 5 bases, V lost 5 bases, and 5 bases had no gene match. The CDR3 DNA follows: TGTGCCAGCAGAGTGACAGGGGATTATGGCTACACCTTC. It codes for CASRVTGDYGYTF.

The chain has TRBV19 and TRBJ2-1; D gene ambiguous. The CDR3 is 15 amino acids. CDR1 and CDR2 from the germline V gene are LNHDA and SQIVND (reference sequence). Trimming took 3 bases from V and 10 from J, leaving 19 bases between them. CDR3 sequence: CASSISAAAPCEQFF. The CDR3, as DNA: TGTGCCAGTAGTATCAGTGCGGCGGCCCCATGCGAGCAGTTCTTC. Variable domain in full (rest from reference TRBV19 and TRBJ2-1): DGGITQSPKYLFRKEGQNVTLSCEQNLNHDAMYWYRQDPGQGLRLIYYSQIVNDFQKGDIAEGYSVSREKKESFPLTVTSAQKNPTAFYLCASSISAAAPCEQFFGPGTRLTVL.

The chain recombines TRBV5-4 with TRBJ1-1, with D perhaps matching TRBD1 (6 bases). The CDR3 loop spans 17 amino acids. V was cut by 5 bases and J by 4 bases, with 24 bases left in between. Germline values: CDR1 SGHNT, CDR2 YYREEE (reference sequence). CDR3 nucleotides: TGTGCCAGCAGTAATGGTTTGACAGGTGTAGGGGTCACTGAAGCTTTCTTT. This codes for CASSNGLTGVGVTEAFF.

This chain links TRBV5-1 with TRBJ2-1; D might be TRBD2 (5 bases). In germline, CDR1 is SGHRS, CDR2 YFSETQ. V shed 0 bases and J shed 8 bases, with 15 bases lying between them. The CDR3 is 15 amino acids. The CDR3 bases are TGCGCCAGCAGCTTGGGAGGGAGCGGCTCGGATGAGCAGTTCTTC. As protein: CASSLGGSGSDEQFF.

The chain carries TRBV23-1 and TRBJ2-1; D not certain. TRBV23-1 is filed as an ORF, its function uncertain. Trimming cost V 8 bases and J 4 bases, with 6 bases left between them. This CDR3 is built from 11 residues. CDR3 DNA: TGCGCCAGCCCTCTATACAATGAGCAGTTCTTC. The encoded protein is CASPLYNEQFF.

The V call is TRBV15, the J call TRBJ2-7; 8 bases line up with TRBD1. With 0 bases clipped from V and 6 bases from J, the junction kept 7 bases outside the gene matches. This CDR3 comprises 15 residues. Per germline, CDR1 LNHNV and CDR2 YYDKDF (reference sequence). The CDR3 reads CATSRDRTGQREQYF. For the CDR3, the DNA is TGTGCCACCAGCAGAGATAGGACAGGGCAGCGCGAGCAGTACTTC.

In DNA form, the CDR3 reads TGTGCCAGTAGTATAGCGGGTTTTCCCGGGGAGCTGTTTTTT. Translating it yields CASSIAGFPGELFF. The chain joins TRBV19 to TRBJ2-2; D unresolved. The CDR3 sequence is 14 residues long. The V end lost 1 base, the J end lost 6 bases, and 9 bases lay between the germline ends. Per the germline V gene, CDR1 is LNHDA and CDR2 is SQIVND (reference sequence). The full variable domain, completed using reference TRBV19 and TRBJ2-2, is DGGITQSPKYLFRKEGQNVTLSCEQNLNHDAMYWYRQDPGQGLRLIYYSQIVNDFQKGDIAEGYSVSREKKESFPLTVTSAQKNPTAFYLCASSIAGFPGELFFGEGSRLTVL.

The rearrangement joins TRBV10-3 to TRBJ1-1, with 7 bases lining up with TRBD1. Per the germline V gene, CDR1 is ENHRY and CDR2 is SYGVKD. Unmatched junction bases numbered 12, after V lost 3 bases and J lost 5 bases. The CDR3 length is 16 residues. The CDR3 here is CAISESNVLRGTEAFF. CDR3 DNA: TGTGCCATCAGTGAATCTAACGTCCTCAGGGGGACTGAAGCTTTCTTT.

V usage is TRBV5-1 and J usage is TRBJ1-4, with D maybe TRBD1 (5 bases). This CDR3 region has 14 residues. V was clipped by 1 base and J by 8 bases, with 12 bases between them. Looked up from germline, CDR1 is SGHRS and CDR2 is YFSETQ. The chain's CDR3 is CASSLPRRGEKLFF. The CDR3 region has the DNA TGCGCCAGCAGCTTGCCCAGGCGGGGGGAAAAACTGTTTTTT.

The rearrangement uses TRBV9 and TRBJ1-2; 8 bases are shared with TRBD1. This CDR3 region has 15 residues. V was clipped by 7 bases and J by 2 bases; unmatched bases: 10. Germline CDR1 is SGDLS and CDR2 is YYNGEE. The CDR3 DNA is TGTGCCAGCGACACCGGACAGGGTGCCAACTATGGCTACACCTTC. Translation: CASDTGQGANYGYTF. Complete variable domain (other parts from reference TRBV9 and TRBJ1-2): DSGVTQTPKHLITATGQRVTLRCSPRSGDLSVYWYQQSLDQGLQFLIQYYNGEERAKGNILERFSAQQFPDLHSELNLSSLELGDSALYFCASDTGQGANYGYTFGSGTRLTVV.

This clone was seen a single time. The gene calls are TRBV2 and TRBJ1-2, with unresolved D. CDR1 and CDR2 (germline): SNHLY, FYNNEI. The V and J ends lost 5 bases and 5 bases respectively, with 30 bases between them. The CDR3 runs to 19 residues. The CDR3 protein is CASSYPFLNPEDTRYGYTF. Here the CDR3 DNA reads TGTGCCAGCAGTTACCCCTTTTTGAACCCGGAAGACACCCGGTATGGCTACACCTTC.

This chain connects TRBV29-1 to TRBJ1-1; 7 bases map to TRBD1. Germline V gene sequence: CDR1 SQVTM, CDR2 ANQGSEA. Trimming removed 7 bases from V and 0 bases from J; junction bases left unmatched: 5. This CDR3 comprises 13 residues. CDR3 loop: CSGLDRVNTEAFF. In DNA form, the CDR3 reads TGCAGCGGACTAGACAGGGTGAACACTGAAGCTTTCTTT.

The V and J genes are TRBV4-2 and TRBJ2-7; D is possibly TRBD2 (6 bases). V lost 0 bases and J lost 2, with 20 bases in between. This CDR3 has 18 amino acids. Germline CDR1 LGHNA, CDR2 YNFKEQ. CDR3 sequence: CASSQDLASEFFTYEQYF. CDR3 in DNA: TGTGCCAGCAGCCAAGACTTGGCTAGCGAGTTCTTCACCTACGAGCAGTACTTC.

The V call is TRBV5-1, the J call TRBJ2-1, with 10 nucleotides matching TRBD1. The length of the CDR3 is 14 residues. Unmatched junction bases numbered 1, after V lost 0 bases and J lost 7 bases. Germline loops: CDR1 SGHRS, CDR2 YFSETQ. CDR3 loop: CASSLGDRGNEQFF. The CDR3 nucleotides read TGCGCCAGCAGCTTGGGGGACAGGGGTAATGAGCAGTTCTTC.

This clone showed up just once. The chain uses TRBV7-2 and TRBJ2-3; D is uncertain. The CDR3 consists of 13 residues. Germline CDR1 is SGHTA and CDR2 is FQGNSA. V dropped 4 bases and J dropped 6 bases, with 11 bases sitting between them. CDR3 DNA sequence: TGTGCCAGCAGCTCCCAAGCCGCGGATACGCAGTATTTT. Amino acid sequence: CASSSQAADTQYF.

CDR3 nucleotides: TGTGCCAGCAGTCCCATAGCGGCGGTTGAAGAGACCCAGTACTTC. Its protein product is CASSPIAAVEETQYF. V and J are TRBV6-5 and TRBJ2-5; a weak D match, TRBD2 (6 bases). CDR1 and CDR2 from the germline V gene are MNHEY and SVGAGI. The CDR3 has 15 residues. Trimming took off 5 bases at V and 3 bases at J, with 16 bases between the two ends.

As DNA, the CDR3 is TGTGCCAGCAGTTTATTAGGGACTTTCGGGAACGAGCAGTACTTC. It yields the protein CASSLLGTFGNEQYF. The chain recombines TRBV27 with TRBJ2-7; weak D call: TRBD2 (6 bases). CDR1 and CDR2 from the germline V gene are MNHEY and SMNVEV (reference sequence). Trimming removed 1 base from V and 5 bases from J, with 15 bases in between. The CDR3 runs 15 residues.

The genes are TRBV6-5 and TRBJ2-6; no firm D call. The CDR3 length is 15 residues. The germline V gene has CDR1 MNHEY and CDR2 SVGAGI. Trimming took 0 bases from V and 4 from J, leaving 7 bases between them. The CDR3 region is CASSYSRNGANVLTF. Written as DNA, the CDR3 is TGTGCCAGCAGTTACTCCAGGAACGGGGCCAACGTCCTGACTTTC.